This is a list of T cell receptor beta chains from one sample in a study of PD-L1 blockade in urothelial cancer. Data came from immunoSEQ multiplex PCR; TCRdb stores just in-frame clones and leaves some out. The sample shows more than 70,000 clones, around nine tenths of them seen only once. Material: PBMCs, obtained around atezolizumab (anti-PD-L1) treatment. These TCRs come from a man in his sixties with urothelial cancer. The CDR3 runs from the conserved cysteine through the conserved F or W. D genes are given only for firm matches. Clone sizes are given selectively: once, few, many, or a class where the clone is expanded.

d_gene,v_gene,j_gene,abundance,CDR3aa,CDR3nt
-,TRBV27,TRBJ1-5,once,CASSRRQREGNQPQHF,TGTGCCAGCAGTCGGCGTCAGCGGGAGGGCAATCAGCCCCAGCATTTT
TRBD2,TRBV5-8,TRBJ2-5,-,CASSLGAGAQETQYF,TGTGCCAGCAGCTTGGGGGCGGGAGCCCAAGAGACCCAGTACTTC
TRBD1,TRBV6-1,TRBJ2-7,-,CASSPTGGQGYAQYF,TGTGCCAGCAGTCCAACCGGTGGACAGGGGTATGCGCAGTACTTC
-,TRBV28,TRBJ1-1,-,CASSLGSYTEAFF,TGTGCCAGCAGTTTAGGGAGCTACACTGAAGCTTTCTTT
TRBD1,TRBV7-2,TRBJ1-3,-,CASSWDSASGNTIYF,TGTGCCAGCAGCTGGGACAGTGCCTCTGGAAACACCATATATTTT
TRBD2,TRBV7-4,TRBJ2-1,-,CASSLAGLADYNEQFF,TGTGCCAGCAGCTTGGCGGGACTAGCGGACTACAATGAGCAGTTCTTC
TRBD1,TRBV5-1,TRBJ2-5,-,CASSQGTGGETQYF,TGCGCCAGCAGCCAAGGGACAGGGGGAGAGACCCAGTACTTC
TRBD1,TRBV5-1,TRBJ1-1,-,CASSFGQGNTEAFF,TGCGCCAGCAGCTTCGGACAGGGGAACACTGAAGCTTTCTTT
-,TRBV6-5,TRBJ2-7,once,CASSYRGLIGDEQYF,TGTGCCAGCAGTTACCGGGGACTGATTGGAGACGAGCAGTACTTC
TRBD2,TRBV4-1,TRBJ2-1,-,CASSPGGVRSSYNEQFF,TGCGCCAGCAGCCCGGGGGGAGTTCGCAGCTCCTACAATGAGCAGTTCTTC
-,TRBV28,TRBJ2-4,-,CASSLARFNIQYF,TGTGCCAGCAGTTTAGCCAGGTTTAACATTCAGTACTTC
TRBD2,TRBV5-1,TRBJ2-3,-,CASSLPGTSGRTDTQYF,TGCGCCAGCAGCTTACCAGGGACTAGCGGACGCACAGATACGCAGTATTTT
-,TRBV7-3,TRBJ2-3,-,CASSLTPLEVDTQYF,TGTGCCAGCAGCTTAACCCCCCTGGAGGTGGATACGCAGTATTTT
TRBD1,TRBV7-9,TRBJ2-7,-,CASNPGQGSYEQYF,TGTGCCAGCAATCCGGGACAGGGCAGCTACGAGCAGTACTTC
-,TRBV5-8,TRBJ2-7,-,CASSSQGIRHEQYF,TGTGCCAGCAGCTCGCAGGGCATCAGACACGAGCAGTACTTC
-,TRBV11-3,TRBJ2-1,-,CASSLDQTLGRQQFF,TGTGCCAGCAGCTTAGATCAGACTCTGGGGCGGCAGCAGTTCTTC
-,TRBV27,TRBJ2-1,-,CASSLGRGSYNEQFF,TGTGCCAGCAGTTTAGGACGGGGATCCTACAATGAGCAGTTCTTC
-,TRBV5-1,TRBJ1-1,-,CASSLTDRYTEAFF,TGCGCCAGCAGCCTAACTGACAGATACACTGAAGCTTTCTTT
TRBD1,TRBV5-4,TRBJ1-2,-,CASSSWDRGLGYTF,TGTGCCAGCAGCAGCTGGGACAGGGGACTTGGCTACACCTTC
TRBD1,TRBV19,TRBJ2-2,-,CATQRLGQGAVTGELFF,TGTGCCACCCAAAGGCTTGGACAGGGGGCTGTAACCGGGGAGCTGTTTTTT
TRBD2,TRBV10-3,TRBJ2-3,-,CAISELAGTGTDTQYF,TGTGCCATCAGTGAACTAGCGGGGACTGGCACAGATACGCAGTATTTT
TRBD2,TRBV28,TRBJ2-7,-,CASRVTSGRSYEQYF,TGTGCCAGCAGGGTTACTAGCGGGAGGAGCTACGAGCAGTACTTC
-,TRBV19,TRBJ1-3,-,CASSIEAGDGNTIYF,TGTGCCAGTAGTATTGAGGCCGGGGATGGAAACACCATATATTTT
-,TRBV5-1,TRBJ2-7,-,CASSLAQGKHEQYF,TGCGCCAGCAGCTTGGCCCAGGGGAAGCACGAGCAGTACTTC
TRBD2,TRBV7-8,TRBJ2-7,-,CATLQRRESGEQYF,TGTGCCACACTCCAGAGGCGGGAGTCCGGCGAGCAGTACTTC
TRBD1,TRBV18,TRBJ2-6,-,CASSRTGAGANVLTF,TGTGCCAGCTCACGCACAGGGGCTGGGGCCAACGTCCTGACTTTC
-,TRBV27,TRBJ1-5,-,CASSSDRSGNQPQHF,TGTGCCAGCAGTTCCGATCGTTCGGGCAATCAGCCCCAGCATTTT
TRBD2,TRBV5-1,TRBJ2-1,-,CASSPGPAGGPAEQFF,TGCGCCAGCAGCCCGGGACCAGCGGGAGGGCCGGCTGAGCAGTTCTTC
-,TRBV7-6,TRBJ2-7,-,CASSSVGGYEQYF,TGTGCCAGCAGCTCAGTCGGGGGCTACGAGCAGTACTTC
TRBD1,TRBV25-1,TRBJ1-1,few,CASNGQANTEAFF,TGTGCCAGCAATGGACAGGCGAACACTGAAGCTTTCTTT
TRBD1,TRBV28,TRBJ1-5,-,CASSFRDRGPNQPQHF,TGTGCCAGCAGTTTCCGGGACAGGGGGCCGAATCAGCCCCAGCATTTT
-,TRBV18,TRBJ1-2,-,CASSPPTDEYYGYTF,TGTGCCAGCTCACCACCTACAGACGAATACTATGGCTACACCTTC
TRBD1,TRBV19,TRBJ1-2,once,CASSPTGETGGYTF,TGTGCCAGTAGCCCCACAGGGGAGACGGGTGGCTACACCTTC
-,TRBV19,TRBJ1-1,-,CASSAGALGDTEAFF,TGTGCCAGTAGCGCGGGGGCGCTTGGGGACACTGAAGCTTTCTTT
TRBD2,TRBV5-4,TRBJ2-4,-,CASSLSASGGARNIQYF,TGTGCCAGCAGCTTGTCGGCTAGCGGGGGGGCCCGAAACATTCAGTACTTC
TRBD1,TRBV5-1,TRBJ2-2,-,CASSFGQGDTGELFF,TGCGCCAGCAGCTTCGGACAGGGAGACACCGGGGAGCTGTTTTTT
-,TRBV5-1,TRBJ1-2,-,CASSFPGANYGYTF,TGCGCCAGCAGCTTCCCAGGGGCTAACTATGGCTACACCTTC
TRBD1,TRBV19,TRBJ1-1,-,CASSRGIGAFF,TGTGCCAGTAGCAGGGGGATAGGGGCTTTCTTT
TRBD2,TRBV30,TRBJ2-2,-,CAWSVPRTSGNTGELFF,TGTGCCTGGAGTGTACCGCGGACTAGCGGGAACACCGGGGAGCTGTTTTTT
-,TRBV5-1,TRBJ2-2,-,CASSLTTGTSNTGELFF,TGCGCCAGCAGCCTGACCACCGGGACTTCGAACACCGGGGAGCTGTTTTTT
TRBD1,TRBV6-6,TRBJ2-2,-,CASRYSGTGGGGELFF,TGTGCCAGCAGATATTCCGGGACAGGGGGCGGCGGGGAGCTGTTTTTT
TRBD1,TRBV6-5,TRBJ2-7,-,CASSYGQGSPYEQYF,TGTGCCAGCAGTTACGGACAGGGGTCCCCCTACGAGCAGTACTTC
TRBD1,TRBV5-8,TRBJ2-1,-,CASSLDRGGYNEQFF,TGTGCCAGCAGCTTGGACAGGGGCGGATACAATGAGCAGTTCTTC
-,TRBV6-1,TRBJ1-1,-,CASSEIESYKNTEAFF,TGTGCCAGCAGTGAAATCGAGTCATATAAGAACACTGAAGCTTTCTTT
TRBD2,TRBV4-2,TRBJ2-3,-,CASSQGTSGGASTDTQYF,TGTGCCAGCAGCCAAGGGACTAGCGGGGGGGCTAGCACAGATACGCAGTATTTT
TRBD2,TRBV7-3,TRBJ2-1,-,CASSFTSGGTNSYNEQFF,TGTGCCAGCAGCTTTACTAGCGGGGGGACCAACTCCTACAATGAGCAGTTCTTC
-,TRBV11-2,TRBJ2-7,-,CASSFRRGQDYEQYF,TGTGCCAGCAGCTTTAGGCGGGGGCAAGACTACGAGCAGTACTTC
-,TRBV11-2,TRBJ1-4,-,CASSSTTGAGKLFF,TGTGCCAGCAGCTCGACGACAGGCGCGGGAAAACTGTTTTTT
TRBD2,TRBV5-4,TRBJ2-3,-,CASSLVGGGGTDTQYF,TGTGCCAGCAGCTTGGTTGGCGGGGGGGGCACAGATACGCAGTATTTT
TRBD1,TRBV28,TRBJ1-2,-,CASSQGTDDGYTF,TGTGCCAGCAGTCAAGGGACAGACGATGGCTACACCTTC
TRBD1,TRBV19,TRBJ2-7,-,CASSISGTGYEQYF,TGTGCCAGTAGTATCTCCGGGACAGGCTACGAGCAGTACTTC
-,TRBV28,TRBJ1-5,-,CASSLSGASNQPQHF,TGTGCCAGCAGTTTGAGCGGTGCTAGCAATCAGCCCCAGCATTTT
TRBD1,TRBV5-1,TRBJ2-2,-,CASSDQQGPGELFF,TGCGCCAGCAGCGACCAACAGGGGCCCGGGGAGCTGTTTTTT